Described below is a single T cell receptor beta chain sequence and its context. What antigen it recognizes has not been identified. The input lacks base qualities; no much larger clone sits a single base away. The data were taken from a study of blood T cell repertoires in COVID-19 (dated by TCRdb to about 2020). Regarding the study in general: Collaborator samples came from the United States, Italy and Spain and covered acute and convalescent phases of COVID-19. The material from the prospective study consisted of cDNA or gDNA derived from T cells, B-cell-depleted T cells, or PBMCs. Deeply sampled blood TCRbeta repertoires from subjects exposed to, actively infected with, or recovered from COVID-19 were included in the dataset. The repertoires were released in a freely available public database meant as a resource for research on the immune response to SARS-CoV-2. The samples were drawn from two sources: the first 160 participants of the ongoing ImmuneRACE study, and some 1,300 subjects contributed by 6 global collaborators. Sample metadata almost always included a de-identified subject ID, COVID-19 status, age in years and sex. Where available, HLA class I and class II types were taken from metadata supplied by the sample provider and were not determined by assay-based typing. Findings and caveats that apply to the study as a whole: The quantity of clinical and demographic metadata differed by source and by participant and was supplied without curation.

TCRbeta CDR3 regions were amplified from genomic DNA by means of the immunoSEQ Assay, a bias-controlled multiplex PCR. Per the original workflow: The number of nucleated cells in each sample was estimated from the amplification of reference gene primers within the assay. To quantify the absolute abundance of each unique TCRbeta CDR3 rearrangement, sequence reads were collapsed and filtered. For each sample, productive Simpson clonality was calculated as the square root of Simpson's diversity index over productive rearrangements. TCRdb mirrors the immuneACCESS table, restricted to in-frame sequences. Some clones are absent from its copies; in checked studies, under half trace to an unresolved V gene, and the reason for the others is unknown. The V and J calls and clone size come from that table; D and trimming were worked out from the DNA. The sample table shows roughly 190,000 clones, and approximately 81% are seen once. The ten largest make up 14% of the sample.

One collaborating source in Seattle enrolled patients during active infection and followed them longitudinally through the course of disease. The collaborating institutions used their own protocols to collect whole blood in K2EDTA tubes. Collaborator samples were shipped for TCRbeta analysis as frozen whole blood, isolated PBMCs, or DNA extracted from either sample type. The sequence came from a woman between 65 and 79 years old with COVID-19, enrolled during active disease. Input material: peripheral blood.

The sequenced DNA: TGTGCCAGCAGCTTACGCCGAGCGGGGGGGGACGAGACCCAGTACTTC. This sequence encodes CASSLRRAGGDETQYF. The chain couples TRBV11-2 to TRBJ2-5; 10 bases in between match TRBD2. Trimmed from V: 2 bases; trimmed from J: 5 bases; junction bases lacking a gene match: 8. The germline V gene supplies CDR1 SGHAT and CDR2 FQNNGV. The CDR3, cysteine through phenylalanine, is 16 amino acids long. The kept DNA is CDR3 alone, 48 bases in frame from the first base. Outside the CDR3, residues come from the reference TRBV11-2 and TRBJ2-5 proteins, so the full variable domain is: EAGVAQSPRYKIIEKRQSVAFWCNPISGHATLYWYQQILGQGPKLLIQFQNNGVVDDSQLPKDRFSAERLKGVDSTLKIQPAKLEDSAVYLCASSLRRAGGDETQYFGPGTRLLVL.